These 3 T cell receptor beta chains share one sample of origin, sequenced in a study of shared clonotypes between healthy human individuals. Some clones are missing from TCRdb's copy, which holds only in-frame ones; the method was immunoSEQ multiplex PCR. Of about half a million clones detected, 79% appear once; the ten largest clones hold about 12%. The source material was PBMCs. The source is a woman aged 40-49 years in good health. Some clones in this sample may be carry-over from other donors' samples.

CDR3 in amino acids: CASSLSRAQNEKLFF. The CDR3 DNA sequence: TGTGCCAGCAGTCTATCGCGGGCCCAGAATGAAAAACTGTTTTTT. The V call is TRBV11-2, the J call TRBJ1-4; the D is unclear. Germline-derived CDR1 and CDR2 are SGHAT and FQNNGV. V was pared by 6 bases and J by 5 bases, with 16 bases between. The CDR3 spans 15 residues. Using reference TRBV11-2 and TRBJ1-4 for the parts outside the CDR3, the full variable domain is EAGVAQSPRYKIIEKRQSVAFWCNPISGHATLYWYQQILGQGPKLLIQFQNNGVVDDSQLPKDRFSAERLKGVDSTLKIQPAKLEDSAVYLCASSLSRAQNEKLFFGSGTQLSVL.

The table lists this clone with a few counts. The CDR3 protein is CASSVGASGSLGETQYF. The CDR3, as DNA: TGTGCCAGCAGCGTAGGGGCTAGCGGCTCCCTGGGGGAGACCCAGTACTTC. The chain has TRBV9 and TRBJ2-5, with TRBD2 matching over 7 bases. Germline trimming cut 0 bases from V and 5 bases from J; bases unmatched to any gene: 13. The germline CDR1 and CDR2 sequences are SGDLS and YYNGEE. The CDR3 runs to 17 residues.

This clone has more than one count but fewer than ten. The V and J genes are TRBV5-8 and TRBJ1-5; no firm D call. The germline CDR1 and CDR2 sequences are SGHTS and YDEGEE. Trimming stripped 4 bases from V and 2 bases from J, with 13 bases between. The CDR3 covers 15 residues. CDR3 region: CASSPPWTGNQPQHF. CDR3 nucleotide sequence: TGTGCCAGCAGCCCTCCCTGGACGGGCAATCAGCCCCAGCATTTT.